These T cell receptor beta chains were read from a single sample in a study of regulatory T cells in long-lasting Graves disease. TCRdb redid the calling of the multiplex PCR reads with MiXCR, one entry per CDR3 protein. Among roughly 440,000 distinct CDR3 sequences, approximately 16% were seen once, and the ten largest hold under 30%. The data were also submitted as part of a second study, on T cells in Graves' hyperthyroidism and ophthalmopathy.

Sequences were derived from peripheral blood mononuclear cells (PBMCs), sampled at new diagnosis, from a patient treated with antithyroid drugs. The receptor set was obtained from a woman between 18 and 29 years old with Graves disease. CDR3s include the opening cysteine and the closing phenylalanine or tryptophan. Fields, in order: D gene, V gene, clone size, J gene, CDR3 protein, CDR3 DNA. A D gene is named only where the DNA matches it firmly. Size tells how often a clone was seen (once, few, many) or the class of an expanded clone, and some rows leave it out.

D gene: .
V gene: TRBV18
clone size: few
J gene: TRBJ2-2
CDR3 protein: CASSYRDSKVGELFF
CDR3 DNA: TGTGCCAGCTCTTACCGGGACTCCAAGGTCGGGGAGCTGTTTTTT

D gene: TRBD2
V gene: TRBV7-3
clone size: many
J gene: TRBJ2-1
CDR3 protein: CASSLTFAGLAGINEQFF
CDR3 DNA: TGTGCCAGCAGCTTAACGTTTGCCGGACTAGCGGGAATCAATGAGCAGTTCTTC

D gene: TRBD1
V gene: TRBV5-1
clone size: few
J gene: TRBJ2-3
CDR3 protein: CASSPVPGQGQTDTQYF
CDR3 DNA: TGCGCCAGCAGCCCCGTCCCGGGACAGGGGCAAACAGATACGCAGTATTTT

D gene: TRBD2
V gene: TRBV3-1
clone size: .
J gene: TRBJ2-7
CDR3 protein: CASSPGLAGGPSYEQYF
CDR3 DNA: TGTGCCAGCAGCCCCGGACTAGCGGGAGGGCCCTCCTACGAGCAGTACTTC

D gene: .
V gene: TRBV6-2/TRBV6-3
clone size: many
J gene: TRBJ1-1
CDR3 protein: CASSYSLQGSQREGEAFF
CDR3 DNA: TGTGCCAGCAGTTACTCGCTGCAGGGGTCACAGCGAGAGGGTGAAGCTTTCTTT

D gene: .
V gene: TRBV14
clone size: .
J gene: TRBJ2-4
CDR3 protein: CASSPGDRGIQYF
CDR3 DNA: TGTGCCAGCAGCCCCGGGGATAGAGGCATTCAGTACTTC

D gene: .
V gene: TRBV7-2
clone size: few
J gene: TRBJ2-5
CDR3 protein: CASNLGASLLPETQYF
CDR3 DNA: TGTGCCAGCAATCTAGGGGCTAGCCTATTGCCAGAGACCCAGTACTTC

D gene: TRBD1
V gene: TRBV7-3
clone size: .
J gene: TRBJ2-2
CDR3 protein: CASSPQLGGLNTGELFF
CDR3 DNA: TGTGCCAGCAGCCCCCAATTAGGGGGCCTGAACACCGGGGAGCTGTTTTTT

D gene: .
V gene: TRBV30
clone size: few
J gene: TRBJ1-2
CDR3 protein: CAWRANGYTF
CDR3 DNA: TGTGCCTGGAGAGCCAATGGCTACACCTTC

D gene: .
V gene: TRBV19
clone size: .
J gene: TRBJ2-1
CDR3 protein: CASSAGTFRDEQFF
CDR3 DNA: TGTGCCAGTAGTGCCGGGACTTTTCGGGATGAGCAGTTCTTC

D gene: .
V gene: TRBV30
clone size: many
J gene: TRBJ2-7
CDR3 protein: CACLSSSPHYEQYF
CDR3 DNA: TGTGCCTGCCTCTCGAGCTCGCCACACTACGAGCAGTACTTC

D gene: .
V gene: TRBV5-1
clone size: once
J gene: TRBJ2-5
CDR3 protein: CASSSQGRGYQETQYF
CDR3 DNA: TGTGCCAGCAGCTCACAAGGGCGGGGCTACCAAGAGACCCAGTACTTC

D gene: TRBD2
V gene: TRBV6-5
clone size: many
J gene: TRBJ2-1
CDR3 protein: CASSYSMTSGRAWEQFF
CDR3 DNA: TGTGCCAGCAGTTACTCAATGACTAGCGGGAGGGCTTGGGAGCAGTTCTTC

D gene: .
V gene: TRBV29-1
clone size: many
J gene: TRBJ2-1
CDR3 protein: CSAVIGVYEQFF
CDR3 DNA: TGCAGCGCGGTTATAGGGGTATATGAGCAGTTCTTC

D gene: TRBD1
V gene: TRBV20-1
clone size: .
J gene: TRBJ1-5
CDR3 protein: CSAPDRGRNQPQHF
CDR3 DNA: TGCAGTGCACCCGACAGGGGACGCAATCAGCCCCAGCATTTT

D gene: .
V gene: TRBV20-1
clone size: many
J gene: TRBJ2-7
CDR3 protein: CSARGRSSYEQYF
CDR3 DNA: TGCAGTGCCAGAGGGAGGAGCTCCTACGAGCAGTACTTC

D gene: TRBD1
V gene: TRBV4-1
clone size: few
J gene: TRBJ2-1
CDR3 protein: CASSRTYRGNEQFF
CDR3 DNA: TGCGCCAGCAGCCGCACTTACAGGGGGAATGAGCAGTTCTTC

D gene: .
V gene: TRBV7-9
clone size: many
J gene: TRBJ2-1
CDR3 protein: CASSLNGALSYNEQFF
CDR3 DNA: TGTGCCAGCAGCTTAAATGGGGCCCTCTCCTACAATGAGCAGTTCTTC

D gene: TRBD1
V gene: TRBV7-2
clone size: many
J gene: TRBJ2-5
CDR3 protein: CASSFGDRGETQYF
CDR3 DNA: TGTGCCAGCAGCTTTGGTGACAGGGGTGAGACCCAGTACTTC

D gene: .
V gene: TRBV6-1
clone size: .
J gene: TRBJ2-3
CDR3 protein: CASSDPRALATPYTQYF
CDR3 DNA: TGTGCCAGCAGTGACCCGAGGGCCCTAGCAACCCCTTATACGCAGTATTTT

D gene: TRBD1
V gene: TRBV11-2
clone size: .
J gene: TRBJ2-7
CDR3 protein: CASSPAGTAKYEQYF
CDR3 DNA: TGTGCCAGCAGCCCCGCCGGGACAGCGAAGTACGAGCAGTACTTC

D gene: TRBD2
V gene: TRBV3-1
clone size: .
J gene: TRBJ2-2
CDR3 protein: CASSIRLAGDTGELFF
CDR3 DNA: TGTGCCAGCAGCATAAGACTAGCGGGGGATACCGGGGAGCTGTTTTTT